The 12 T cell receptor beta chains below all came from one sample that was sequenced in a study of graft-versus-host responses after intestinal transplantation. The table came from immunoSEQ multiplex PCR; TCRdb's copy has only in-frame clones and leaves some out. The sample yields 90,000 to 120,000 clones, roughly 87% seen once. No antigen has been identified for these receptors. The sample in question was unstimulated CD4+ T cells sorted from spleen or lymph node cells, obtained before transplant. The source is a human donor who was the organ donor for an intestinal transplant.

The CDR3: CATSPRATDTQYF. CDR3 DNA: TGTGCCACCTCCCCCCGGGCCACAGATACGCAGTATTTT. This rearrangement joins TRBV6-1 to TRBJ2-3, with D hard to call. Germline V gives CDR1 MNHNS, CDR2 SASEGT. This CDR3 comprises 13 residues. The V end lost 10 bases, the J end lost 2 bases, and 13 bases lay between the germline ends.

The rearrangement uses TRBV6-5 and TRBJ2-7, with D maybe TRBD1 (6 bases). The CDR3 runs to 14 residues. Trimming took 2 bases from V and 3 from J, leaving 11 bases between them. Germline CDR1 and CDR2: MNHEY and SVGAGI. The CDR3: CASSYLRQDYEQYF. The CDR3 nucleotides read TGTGCCAGCAGTTACCTTAGACAGGACTACGAGCAGTACTTC.

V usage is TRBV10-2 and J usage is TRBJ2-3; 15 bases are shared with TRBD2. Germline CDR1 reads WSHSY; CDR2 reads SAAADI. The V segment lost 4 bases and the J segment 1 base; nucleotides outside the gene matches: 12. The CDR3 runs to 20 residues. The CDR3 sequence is CASSGSGGLAGGVGTDTQYF. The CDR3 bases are TGCGCCAGCAGTGGATCGGGGGGACTAGCGGGAGGTGTAGGCACAGATACGCAGTATTTT.

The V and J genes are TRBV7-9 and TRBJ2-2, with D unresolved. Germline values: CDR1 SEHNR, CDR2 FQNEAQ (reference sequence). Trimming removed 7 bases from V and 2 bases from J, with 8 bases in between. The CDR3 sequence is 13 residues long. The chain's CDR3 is CASKSFNTGELFF. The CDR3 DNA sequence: TGTGCCAGCAAATCTTTTAACACCGGGGAGCTGTTTTTT.

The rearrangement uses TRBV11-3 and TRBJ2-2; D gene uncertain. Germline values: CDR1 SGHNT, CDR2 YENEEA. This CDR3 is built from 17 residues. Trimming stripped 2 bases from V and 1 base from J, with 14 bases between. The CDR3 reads CASSLMSYGQNTGELFF. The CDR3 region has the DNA TGTGCCAGCAGCTTAATGAGTTACGGCCAGAACACCGGGGAGCTGTTTTTT.

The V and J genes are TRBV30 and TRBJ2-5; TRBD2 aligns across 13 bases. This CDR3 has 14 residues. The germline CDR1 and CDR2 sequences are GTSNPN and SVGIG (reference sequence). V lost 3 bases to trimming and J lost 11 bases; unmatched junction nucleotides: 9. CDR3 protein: CAWSGTSGIAEQYF. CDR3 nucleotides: TGTGCCTGGAGCGGGACTAGCGGGATTGCGGAGCAGTACTTC.

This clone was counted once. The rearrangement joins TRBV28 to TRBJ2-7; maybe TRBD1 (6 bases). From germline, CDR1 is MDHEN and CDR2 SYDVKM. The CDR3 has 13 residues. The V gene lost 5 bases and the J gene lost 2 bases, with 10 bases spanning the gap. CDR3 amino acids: CASSADSPYEQYF. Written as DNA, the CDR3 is TGTGCCAGCAGTGCGGACAGTCCCTACGAGCAGTACTTC.

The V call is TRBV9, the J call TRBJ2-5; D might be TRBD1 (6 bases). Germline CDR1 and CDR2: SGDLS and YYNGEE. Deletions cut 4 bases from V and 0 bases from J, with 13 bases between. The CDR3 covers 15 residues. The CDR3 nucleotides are TGTGCCAGCAGCTACACAGGGAGCAACCAAGAGACCCAGTACTTC. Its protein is CASSYTGSNQETQYF.

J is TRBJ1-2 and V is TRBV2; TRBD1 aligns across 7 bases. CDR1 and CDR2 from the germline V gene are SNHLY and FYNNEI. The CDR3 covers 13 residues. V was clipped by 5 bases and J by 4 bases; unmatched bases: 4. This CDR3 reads CASSSSGGYGYTF. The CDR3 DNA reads TGTGCCAGCAGTTCCTCAGGGGGCTATGGCTACACCTTC.

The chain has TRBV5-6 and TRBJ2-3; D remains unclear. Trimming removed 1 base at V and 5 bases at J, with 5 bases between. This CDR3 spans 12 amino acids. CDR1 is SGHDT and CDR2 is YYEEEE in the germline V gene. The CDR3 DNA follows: TGTGCCAGCAGCTTGTTTGGAGATACGCAGTATTTT. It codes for CASSLFGDTQYF.

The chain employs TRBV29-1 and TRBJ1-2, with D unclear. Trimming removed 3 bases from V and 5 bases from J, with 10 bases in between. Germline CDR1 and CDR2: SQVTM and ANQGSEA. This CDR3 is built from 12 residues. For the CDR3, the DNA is TGCAGCGTTGAGTCTGGGTTGTATGGCTACACCTTC. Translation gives CSVESGLYGYTF.

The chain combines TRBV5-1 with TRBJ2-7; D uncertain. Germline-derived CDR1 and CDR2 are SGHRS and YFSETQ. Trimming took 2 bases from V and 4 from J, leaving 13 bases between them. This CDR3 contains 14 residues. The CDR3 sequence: CASSFSPGLYEQYF. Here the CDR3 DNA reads TGCGCCAGCAGCTTTTCCCCCGGGTTGTACGAGCAGTACTTC.